This T cell receptor (beta chain) was captured by sequencing in a study of control samples from healthy donors and cancer patients. TCRdb keeps only in-frame clones here, not all; method: immunoSEQ multiplex PCR. The sample lists over 150,000 clones, 85% to 95% seen once, with about 1.5% in the top ten. V lost 4 bases, J lost 6 bases, and 17 bases lay in between. CDR1 is LGHDT, CDR2 YNNKEL, per germline (reference sequence). The CDR3 loop spans 15 amino acids. This TCR derives from a man aged 18 to 29 in good health. The rearrangement joins TRBV3-1 (or the pseudogene TRBV3-2) to TRBJ2-3; the D gene is possibly TRBD2 (6 bases). Material for sequencing was blood. The CDR3 is CASSPPGTGWDTQYF. CDR3 nucleotide sequence: TGTGCCAGCAGCCCCCCTGGGACTGGATGGGATACGCAGTATTTT.